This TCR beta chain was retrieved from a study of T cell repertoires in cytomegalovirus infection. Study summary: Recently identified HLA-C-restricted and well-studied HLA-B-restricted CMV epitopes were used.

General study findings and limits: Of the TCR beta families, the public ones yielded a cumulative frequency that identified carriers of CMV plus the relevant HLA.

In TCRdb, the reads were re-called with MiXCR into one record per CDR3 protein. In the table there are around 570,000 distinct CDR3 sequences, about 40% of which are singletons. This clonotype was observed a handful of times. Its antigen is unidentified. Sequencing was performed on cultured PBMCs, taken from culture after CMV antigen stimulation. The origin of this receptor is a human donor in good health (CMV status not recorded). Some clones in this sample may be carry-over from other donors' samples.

This chain's CDR3 is CASDTFSSYNEQFF. CDR3 nucleotide sequence: TGTGCCAGCGATACCTTTAGCTCCTACAATGAGCAGTTCTTC. The chain has TRBV28 and TRBJ2-1; no reliable D call. The CDR3 is made up of 14 amino acids. V was cut by 8 bases and J by 0 bases, with 11 bases left in between. Germline loops: CDR1 MDHEN, CDR2 SYDVKM. Complete variable domain (other parts from reference TRBV28 and TRBJ2-1): DVKVTQSSRYLVKRTGEKVFLECVQDMDHENMFWYRQDPGLGLRLIYFSYDVKMKEKGDIPEGYSVSREKKERFSLILESASTNQTSMYLCASDTFSSYNEQFFGPGTRLTVL.